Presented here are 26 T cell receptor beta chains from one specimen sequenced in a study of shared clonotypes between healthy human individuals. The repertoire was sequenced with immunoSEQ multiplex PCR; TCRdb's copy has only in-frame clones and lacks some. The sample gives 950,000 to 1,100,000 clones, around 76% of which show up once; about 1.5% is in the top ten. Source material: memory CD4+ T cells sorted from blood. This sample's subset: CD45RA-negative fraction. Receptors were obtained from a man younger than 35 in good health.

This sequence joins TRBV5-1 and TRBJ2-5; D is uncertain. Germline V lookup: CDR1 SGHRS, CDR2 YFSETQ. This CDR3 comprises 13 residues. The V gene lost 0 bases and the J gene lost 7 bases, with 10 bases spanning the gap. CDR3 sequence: CASSLEDLGTQYF. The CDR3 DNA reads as TGCGCCAGCAGCTTGGAGGACCTTGGGACCCAGTACTTC.

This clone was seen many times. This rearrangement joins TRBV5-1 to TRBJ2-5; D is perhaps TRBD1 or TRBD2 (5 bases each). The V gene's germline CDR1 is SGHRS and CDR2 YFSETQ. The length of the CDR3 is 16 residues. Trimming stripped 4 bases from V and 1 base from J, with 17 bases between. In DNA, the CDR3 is TGCGCCAGCAGCCTCGGGAAGGGACGAACCCAAGAGACCCAGTACTTC. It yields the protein CASSLGKGRTQETQYF.

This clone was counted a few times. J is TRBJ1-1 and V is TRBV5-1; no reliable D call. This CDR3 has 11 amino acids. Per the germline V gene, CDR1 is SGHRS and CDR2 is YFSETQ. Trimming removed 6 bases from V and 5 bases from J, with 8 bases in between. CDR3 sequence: CASIGRTEAFF. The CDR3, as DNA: TGCGCCAGCATAGGGAGGACTGAAGCTTTCTTT.

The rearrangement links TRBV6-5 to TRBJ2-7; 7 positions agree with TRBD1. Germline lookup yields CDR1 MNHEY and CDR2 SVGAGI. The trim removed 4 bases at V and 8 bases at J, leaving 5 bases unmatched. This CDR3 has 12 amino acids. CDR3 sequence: CASSFTGDKQYF. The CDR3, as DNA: TGTGCCAGCAGTTTCACAGGGGATAAGCAGTACTTC.

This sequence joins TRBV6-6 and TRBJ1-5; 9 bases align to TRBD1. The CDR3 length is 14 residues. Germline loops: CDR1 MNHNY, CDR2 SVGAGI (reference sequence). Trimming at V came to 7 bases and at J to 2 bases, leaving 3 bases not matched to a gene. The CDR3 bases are TGTGCCAGCACCCGACAGGGGGGCAATCAGCCCCAGCATTTT. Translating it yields CASTRQGGNQPQHF.

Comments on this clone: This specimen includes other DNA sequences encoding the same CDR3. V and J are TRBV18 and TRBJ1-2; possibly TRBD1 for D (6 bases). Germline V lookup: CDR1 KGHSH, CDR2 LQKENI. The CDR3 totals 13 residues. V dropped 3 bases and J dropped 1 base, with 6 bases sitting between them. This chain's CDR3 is CASSPDSNYGYTF. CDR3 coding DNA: TGTGCCAGCTCACCGGACAGTAACTATGGCTACACCTTC.

The CDR3 loop reads CASSPEAGLGSYEQYF. In DNA, the CDR3 is TGTGCCAGCTCACCCGAGGCGGGACTAGGATCCTACGAGCAGTACTTC. This rearrangement joins TRBV18 to TRBJ2-7, with 8 bases identical to TRBD2. The germline V gene has CDR1 KGHSH and CDR2 LQKENI. This CDR3 region has 16 residues. Losses at the gene ends were 3 bases for V and 1 base for J; bases not matched to a gene: 8.

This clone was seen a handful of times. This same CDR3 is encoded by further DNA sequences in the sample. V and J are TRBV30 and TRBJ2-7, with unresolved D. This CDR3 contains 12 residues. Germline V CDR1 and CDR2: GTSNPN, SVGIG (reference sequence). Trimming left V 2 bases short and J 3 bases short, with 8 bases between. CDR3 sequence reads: CAWSLRGYEQYF. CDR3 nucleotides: TGTGCCTGGAGTTTAAGAGGCTACGAGCAGTACTTC. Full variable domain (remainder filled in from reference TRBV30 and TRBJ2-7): SQTIHQWPATLVQPVGSPLSLECTVEGTSNPNLYWYRQAAGRGLQLLFYSVGIGQISSEVPQNLSASRPQDRQFILSSKKLLLSDSGFYLCAWSLRGYEQYFGPGTRLTVT.

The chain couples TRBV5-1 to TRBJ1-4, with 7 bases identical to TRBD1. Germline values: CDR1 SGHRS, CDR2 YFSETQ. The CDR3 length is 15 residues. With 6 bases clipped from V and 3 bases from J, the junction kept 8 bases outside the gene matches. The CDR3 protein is CASNMGQTANEKLFF. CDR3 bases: TGCGCCAGCAACATGGGACAGACCGCTAATGAAAAACTGTTTTTT.

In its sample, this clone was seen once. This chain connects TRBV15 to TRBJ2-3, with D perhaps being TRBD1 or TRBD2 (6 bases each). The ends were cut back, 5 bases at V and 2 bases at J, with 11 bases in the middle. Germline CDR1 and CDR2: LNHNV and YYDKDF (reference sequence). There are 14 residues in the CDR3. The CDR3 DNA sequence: TGTGCCACCAGCGCACAGGGACTCACAGATACGCAGTATTTT. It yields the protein CATSAQGLTDTQYF.

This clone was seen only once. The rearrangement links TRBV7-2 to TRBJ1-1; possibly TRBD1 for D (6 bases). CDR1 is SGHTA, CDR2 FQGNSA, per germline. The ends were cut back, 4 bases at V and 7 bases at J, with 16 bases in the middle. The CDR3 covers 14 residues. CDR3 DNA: TGTGCCAGCAGCTCGTTAGGGGGAGTGAATGAAGCTTTCTTT. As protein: CASSSLGGVNEAFF.

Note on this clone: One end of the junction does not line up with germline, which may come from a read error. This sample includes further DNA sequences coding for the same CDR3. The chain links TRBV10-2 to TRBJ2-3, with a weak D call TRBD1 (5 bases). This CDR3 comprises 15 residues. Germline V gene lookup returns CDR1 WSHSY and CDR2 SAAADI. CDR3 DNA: TGCGCCAGCAGTGGTACGGCACAGGCCACAGATACGCAGTACTTT. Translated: CASSGTAQATDTQYF.

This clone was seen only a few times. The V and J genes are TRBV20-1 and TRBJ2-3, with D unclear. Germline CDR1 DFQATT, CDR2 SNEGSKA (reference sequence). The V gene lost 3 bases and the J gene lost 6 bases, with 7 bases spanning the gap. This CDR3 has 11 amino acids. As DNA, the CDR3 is TGCAGTGCTAGCAATCGGGATACGCAGTATTTT. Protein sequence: CSASNRDTQYF.

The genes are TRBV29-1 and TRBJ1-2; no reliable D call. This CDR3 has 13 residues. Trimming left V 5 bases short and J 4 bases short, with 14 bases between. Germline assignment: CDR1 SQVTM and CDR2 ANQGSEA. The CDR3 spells CSVKPQESYGYTF. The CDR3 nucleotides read TGCAGCGTTAAACCCCAGGAATCCTATGGCTACACCTTC.

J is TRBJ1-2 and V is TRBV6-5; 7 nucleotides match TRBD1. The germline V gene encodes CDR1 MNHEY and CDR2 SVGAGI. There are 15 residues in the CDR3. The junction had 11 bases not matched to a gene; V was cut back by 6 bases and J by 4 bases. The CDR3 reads CASRALGTALYGYTF. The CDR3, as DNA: TGTGCCAGCAGGGCCCTTGGGACAGCCCTCTATGGCTACACCTTC.

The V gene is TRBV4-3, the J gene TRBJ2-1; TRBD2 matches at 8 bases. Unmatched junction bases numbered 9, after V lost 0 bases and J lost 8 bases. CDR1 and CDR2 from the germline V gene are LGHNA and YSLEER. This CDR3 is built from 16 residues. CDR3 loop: CASSQDWTSPGDEQFF. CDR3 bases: TGCGCCAGCAGCCAAGACTGGACTAGCCCGGGGGATGAGCAGTTCTTC.

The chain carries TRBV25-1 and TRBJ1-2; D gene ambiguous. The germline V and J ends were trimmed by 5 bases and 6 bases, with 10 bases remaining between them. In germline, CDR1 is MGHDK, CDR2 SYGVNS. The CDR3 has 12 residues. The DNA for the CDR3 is TGTGCCAGCAGTAGTCTTGAAAATGGCTACACCTTC. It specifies CASSSLENGYTF.

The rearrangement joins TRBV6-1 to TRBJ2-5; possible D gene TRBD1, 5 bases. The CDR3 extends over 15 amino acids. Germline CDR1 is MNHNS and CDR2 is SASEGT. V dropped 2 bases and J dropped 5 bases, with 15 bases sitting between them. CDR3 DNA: TGTGCCAGCAGTGAATCAGGGAAAGGGCGGGAGACCCAGTACTTC. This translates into CASSESGKGRETQYF.

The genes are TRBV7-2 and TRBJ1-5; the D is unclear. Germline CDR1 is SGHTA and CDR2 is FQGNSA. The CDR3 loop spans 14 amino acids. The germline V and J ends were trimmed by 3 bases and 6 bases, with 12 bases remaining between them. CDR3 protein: CASSFPGFGQPQHF. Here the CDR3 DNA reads TGTGCCAGCAGCTTCCCGGGGTTCGGTCAGCCCCAGCATTTT.

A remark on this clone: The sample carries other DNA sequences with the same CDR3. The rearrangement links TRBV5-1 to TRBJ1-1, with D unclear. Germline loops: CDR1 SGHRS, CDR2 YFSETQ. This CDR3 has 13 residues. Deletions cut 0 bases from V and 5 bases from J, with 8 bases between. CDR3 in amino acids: CASSLEEGTEAFF. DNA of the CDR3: TGCGCCAGCAGCTTGGAAGAGGGAACTGAAGCTTTCTTT. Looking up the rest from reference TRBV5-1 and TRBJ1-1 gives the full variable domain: KAGVTQTPRYLIKTRGQQVTLSCSPISGHRSVSWYQQTPGQGLQFLFEYFSETQRNKGNFPGRFSGRQFSNSRSEMNVSTLELGDSALYLCASSLEEGTEAFFGQGTRLTVV.

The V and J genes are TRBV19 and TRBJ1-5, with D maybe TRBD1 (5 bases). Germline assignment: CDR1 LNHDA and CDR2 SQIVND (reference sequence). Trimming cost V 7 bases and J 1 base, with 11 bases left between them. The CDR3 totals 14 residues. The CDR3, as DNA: TGTGCCAGTACGGTTGGGGCCAGCAATCAGCCCCAGCATTTT. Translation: CASTVGASNQPQHF.

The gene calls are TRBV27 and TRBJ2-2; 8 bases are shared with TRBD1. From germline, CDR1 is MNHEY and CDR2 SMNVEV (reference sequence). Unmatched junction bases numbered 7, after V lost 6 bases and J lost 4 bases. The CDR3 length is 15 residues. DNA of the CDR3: TGTGCCAGCAGCCAGACAGGGGTGGGCACCGGGGAGCTGTTTTTT. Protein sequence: CASSQTGVGTGELFF.

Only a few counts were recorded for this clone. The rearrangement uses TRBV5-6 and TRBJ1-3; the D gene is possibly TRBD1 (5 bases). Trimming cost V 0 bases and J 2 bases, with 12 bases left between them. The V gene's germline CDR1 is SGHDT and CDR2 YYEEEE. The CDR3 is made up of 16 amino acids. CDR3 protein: CASSLVGEGTGNTIYF. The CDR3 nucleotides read TGTGCCAGCAGCTTGGTTGGGGAGGGGACTGGAAACACCATATATTTT. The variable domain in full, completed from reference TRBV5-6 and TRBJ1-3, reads DAGVTQSPTHLIKTRGQQVTLRCSPKSGHDTVSWYQQALGQGPQFIFQYYEEEERQRGNFPDRFSGHQFPNYSSELNVNALLLGDSALYLCASSLVGEGTGNTIYFGEGSWLTVV.

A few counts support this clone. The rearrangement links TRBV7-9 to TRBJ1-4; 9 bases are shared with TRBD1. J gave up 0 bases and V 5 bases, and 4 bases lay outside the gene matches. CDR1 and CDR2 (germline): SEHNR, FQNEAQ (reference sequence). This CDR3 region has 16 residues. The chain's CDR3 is CASSRTGDPTNEKLFF. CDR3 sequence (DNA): TGTGCCAGCAGCCGGACAGGGGACCCAACTAATGAAAAACTGTTTTTT.

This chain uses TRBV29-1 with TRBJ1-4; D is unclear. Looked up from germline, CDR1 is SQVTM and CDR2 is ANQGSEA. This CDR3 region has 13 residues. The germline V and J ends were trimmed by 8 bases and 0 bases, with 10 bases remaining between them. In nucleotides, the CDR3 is TGCAGCACCCGGGAGACAACTAATGAAAAACTGTTTTTT. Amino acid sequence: CSTRETTNEKLFF.

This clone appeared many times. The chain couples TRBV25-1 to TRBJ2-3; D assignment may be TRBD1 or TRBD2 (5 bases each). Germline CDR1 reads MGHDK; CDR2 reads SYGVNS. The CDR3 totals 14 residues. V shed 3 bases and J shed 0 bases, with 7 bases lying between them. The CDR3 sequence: CASSDGASTDTQYF. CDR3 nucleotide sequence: TGTGCCAGCAGTGACGGGGCGAGCACAGATACGCAGTATTTT.